This T cell receptor (beta chain) is drawn from a study of OX40 agonist ivuxolimab in advanced cancers. The wider study: Eligibility rules accepted prior anti-PD-1, anti-PD-L1 or anti-CTLA-4 therapy, and roughly 42% had some. Findings of the study overall: The antigen specificity of the peripheral T cells (those that were expanded) was not determined.

CDR1 and CDR2 (germline): DFQATT, SNEGSKA (reference sequence). The CDR3 is made up of 10 amino acids. Assay: immunoSEQ multiplex PCR; the TCRdb copy retains only in-frame clones and omits some. The sample carries tens of thousands of clones, roughly four fifths recorded once. About this clone: The antigen is unknown.

The clonotype comes from an adult with an advanced solid tumor such as melanoma, head and neck, liver or kidney cancer. The chain recombines TRBV20-1 with TRBJ1-2; D is unresolved. The input for sequencing was CD4+ or CD8+ T cells sorted from blood, taken in a trial of the OX40 agonist ivuxolimab. The CDR3 nucleotides read TGCAATGTCGGATCGATTGGCTACACCTTC. This encodes CNVGSIGYTF.